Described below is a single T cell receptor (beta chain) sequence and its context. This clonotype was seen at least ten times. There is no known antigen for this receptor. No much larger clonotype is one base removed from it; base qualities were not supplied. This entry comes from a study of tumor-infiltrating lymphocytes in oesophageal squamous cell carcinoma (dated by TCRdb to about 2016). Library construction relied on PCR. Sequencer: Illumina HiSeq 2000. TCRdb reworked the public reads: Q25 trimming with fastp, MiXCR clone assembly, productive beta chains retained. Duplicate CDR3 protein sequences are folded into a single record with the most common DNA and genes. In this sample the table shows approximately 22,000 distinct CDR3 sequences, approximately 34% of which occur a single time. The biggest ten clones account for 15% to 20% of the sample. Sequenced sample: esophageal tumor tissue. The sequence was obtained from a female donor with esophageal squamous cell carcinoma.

The CDR3 protein sequence reads: CASSDPLTGELFF. The nucleotide sequence is TGTGCCAGCAGTGACCCCCTTACCGGGGAGCTGTTTTTT. The sequence is built from TRBV6-1 and TRBJ2-2, with the D gene not confidently named. The CDR3 spans 13 residues, from the cysteine through the phenylalanine. CDR3 DNA only is kept here, 39 bases in frame from base 1. The V end loses 3 bases and the J end loses 5 bases, and a stretch of 7 bases separates them. The germline V gene specifies MNHNS as CDR1 and SASEGT as CDR2.